The clone carrying this T cell receptor (beta chain) was picked up many times. The sample originates from a study of metastatic and nonmetastatic thyroid tumors. TCRdb reanalyzed the PCR reads with MiXCR. In the table there are about 37,000 clones, roughly 14% of which are singletons. Not a single patient had been given any form of treatment at any point before undergoing thyroid surgery. Sequencing input: blood. This TCR came from a female donor with papillary thyroid cancer or a benign thyroid nodule (not recorded which). Some clones in this sample may be carry-over from other donors' samples.

CDR3 DNA: TGTGCCAGCAGCCATATCGGGGAGCTGTTTTTT. It is translated as CASSHIGELFF. The rearrangement joins TRBV3-1 to TRBJ2-2; D remains ambiguous. The CDR3 runs 11 residues. Germline V gene data show CDR1 as LGHDT and CDR2 as YNNKEL (reference sequence). V lost 3 bases and J 7 bases, leaving 3 bases between the germline ends.